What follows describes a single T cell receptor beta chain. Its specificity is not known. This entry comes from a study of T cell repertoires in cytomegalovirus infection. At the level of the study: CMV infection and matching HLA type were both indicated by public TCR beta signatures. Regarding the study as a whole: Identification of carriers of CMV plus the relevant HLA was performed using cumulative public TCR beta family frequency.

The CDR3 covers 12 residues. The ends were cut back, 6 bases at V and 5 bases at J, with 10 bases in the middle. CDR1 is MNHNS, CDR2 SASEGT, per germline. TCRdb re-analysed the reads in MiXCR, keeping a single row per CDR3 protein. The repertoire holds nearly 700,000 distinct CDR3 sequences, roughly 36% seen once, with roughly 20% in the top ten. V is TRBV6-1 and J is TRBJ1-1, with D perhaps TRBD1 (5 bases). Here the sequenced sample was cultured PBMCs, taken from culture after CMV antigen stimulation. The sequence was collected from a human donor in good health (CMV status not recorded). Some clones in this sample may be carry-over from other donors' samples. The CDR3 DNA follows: TGTGCCAGCAGCAGGGAGGGGACTGAAGCTTTCTTT. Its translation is CASSREGTEAFF.